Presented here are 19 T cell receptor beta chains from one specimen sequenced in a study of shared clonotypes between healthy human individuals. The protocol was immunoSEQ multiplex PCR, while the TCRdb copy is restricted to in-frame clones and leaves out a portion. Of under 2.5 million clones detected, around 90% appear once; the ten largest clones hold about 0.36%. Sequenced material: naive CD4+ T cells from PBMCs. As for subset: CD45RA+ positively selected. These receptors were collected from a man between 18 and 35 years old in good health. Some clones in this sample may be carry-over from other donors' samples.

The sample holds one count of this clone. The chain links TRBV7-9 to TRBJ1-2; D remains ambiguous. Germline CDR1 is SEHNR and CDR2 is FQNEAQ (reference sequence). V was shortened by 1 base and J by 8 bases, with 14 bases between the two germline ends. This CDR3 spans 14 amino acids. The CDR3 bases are TGTGCCAGCAGCTTAGTGGCGGGGTCCCAGGGCTACACCTTC. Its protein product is CASSLVAGSQGYTF. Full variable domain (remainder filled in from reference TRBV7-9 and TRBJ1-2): DTGVSQNPRHKITKRGQNVTFRCDPISEHNRLYWYRQTLGQGPEFLTYFQNEAQLEKSRLLSDRFSAERPKGSFSTLEIQRTEQGDSAMYLCASSLVAGSQGYTFGSGTRLTVV.

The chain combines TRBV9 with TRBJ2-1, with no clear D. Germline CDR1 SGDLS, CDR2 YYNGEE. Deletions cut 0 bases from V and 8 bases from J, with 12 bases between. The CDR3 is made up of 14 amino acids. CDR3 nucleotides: TGTGCCAGCAGCGTAGATCCACTCTTGGATGAGCAGTTCTTC. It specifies CASSVDPLLDEQFF.

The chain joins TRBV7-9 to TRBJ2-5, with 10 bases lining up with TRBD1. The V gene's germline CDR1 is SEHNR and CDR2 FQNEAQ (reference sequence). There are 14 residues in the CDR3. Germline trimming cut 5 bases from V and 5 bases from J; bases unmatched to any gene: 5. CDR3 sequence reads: CASSRQGAGETQYF. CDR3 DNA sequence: TGTGCCAGCAGCAGACAGGGGGCGGGGGAGACCCAGTACTTC.

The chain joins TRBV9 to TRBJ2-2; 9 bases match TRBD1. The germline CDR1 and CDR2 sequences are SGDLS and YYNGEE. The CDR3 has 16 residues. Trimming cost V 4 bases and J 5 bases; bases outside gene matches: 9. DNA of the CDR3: TGTGCCAGCAGCTCGCGGACAGGGGAAGGGACCGGGGAGCTGTTTTTT. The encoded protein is CASSSRTGEGTGELFF.

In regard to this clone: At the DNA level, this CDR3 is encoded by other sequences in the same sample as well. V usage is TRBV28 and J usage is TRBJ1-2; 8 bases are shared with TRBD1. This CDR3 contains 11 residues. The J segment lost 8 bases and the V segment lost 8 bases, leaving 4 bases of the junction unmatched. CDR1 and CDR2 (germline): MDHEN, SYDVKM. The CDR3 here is CASRTGRGYTF. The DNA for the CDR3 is TGTGCCAGCCGGACAGGGCGGGGCTACACCTTC.

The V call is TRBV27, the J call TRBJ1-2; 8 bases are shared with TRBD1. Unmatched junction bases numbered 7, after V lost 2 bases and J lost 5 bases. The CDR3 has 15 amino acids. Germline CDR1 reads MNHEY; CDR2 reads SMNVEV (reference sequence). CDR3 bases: TGTGCCAGCAGTTTAGCGGGGACAGGTGTTTATGGCTACACCTTC. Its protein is CASSLAGTGVYGYTF.

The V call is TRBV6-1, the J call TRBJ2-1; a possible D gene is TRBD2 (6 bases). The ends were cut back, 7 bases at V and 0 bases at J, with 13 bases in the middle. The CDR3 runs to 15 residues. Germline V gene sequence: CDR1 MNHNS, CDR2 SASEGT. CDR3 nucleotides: TGTGCCAGCACCGGCGGGGTCCACTCCTACAATGAGCAGTTCTTC. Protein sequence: CASTGGVHSYNEQFF.

This CDR3 reads CASSRQSTDYGYTF. CDR3 coding DNA: TGTGCCAGCAGCCGGCAGTCAACAGACTATGGCTACACCTTC. The chain couples TRBV9 to TRBJ1-2; D not certain. The CDR3 is 14 residues long. Germline CDR1 SGDLS, CDR2 YYNGEE. V was shortened by 4 bases and J by 3 bases, with 13 bases between the two germline ends.

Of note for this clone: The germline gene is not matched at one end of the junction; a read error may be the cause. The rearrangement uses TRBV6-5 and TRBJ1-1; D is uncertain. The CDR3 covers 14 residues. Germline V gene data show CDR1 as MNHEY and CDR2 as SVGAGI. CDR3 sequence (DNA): TGTGCCAGCACTTACGAGAGGGAAAACACTGAAGCTTTCTTT. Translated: CASTYERENTEAFF.

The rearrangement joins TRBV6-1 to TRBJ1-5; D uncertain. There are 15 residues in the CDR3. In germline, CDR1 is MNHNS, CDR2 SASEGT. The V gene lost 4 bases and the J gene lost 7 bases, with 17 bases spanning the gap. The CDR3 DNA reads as TGTGCCAGCAGTGCCGGACCCTTCCGGGAACAGCCCCAGCATTTT. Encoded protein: CASSAGPFREQPQHF.

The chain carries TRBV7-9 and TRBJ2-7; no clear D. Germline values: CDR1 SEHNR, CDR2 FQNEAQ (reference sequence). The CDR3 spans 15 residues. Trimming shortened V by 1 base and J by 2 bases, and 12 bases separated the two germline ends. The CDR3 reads CASSLDGRPTYEQYF. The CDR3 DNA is TGTGCCAGCAGCTTAGACGGGCGGCCTACCTACGAGCAGTACTTC.

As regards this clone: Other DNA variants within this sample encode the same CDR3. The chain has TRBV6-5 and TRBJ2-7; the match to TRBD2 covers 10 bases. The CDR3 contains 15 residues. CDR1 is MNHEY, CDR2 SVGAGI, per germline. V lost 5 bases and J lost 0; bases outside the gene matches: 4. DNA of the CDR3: TGTGCCAGCAGTCCCCGACTAGCGGGCTCCTACGAGCAGTACTTC. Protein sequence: CASSPRLAGSYEQYF.

CDR3 residues: CASTTGGPSGGYTF. The CDR3, as DNA: TGTGCCAGCACAACAGGGGGCCCCTCCGGGGGCTACACCTTC. V is TRBV6-1 and J is TRBJ1-2, with TRBD1 identical over 9 bases. Unmatched junction bases numbered 11, after V lost 7 bases and J lost 8 bases. Germline CDR1 MNHNS, CDR2 SASEGT. The CDR3 has 14 amino acids.

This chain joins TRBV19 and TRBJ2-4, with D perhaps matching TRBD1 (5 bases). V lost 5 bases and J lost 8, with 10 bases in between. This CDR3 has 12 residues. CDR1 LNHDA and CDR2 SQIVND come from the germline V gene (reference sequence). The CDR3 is CASSAGKHIQYF. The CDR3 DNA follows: TGTGCCAGTAGTGCAGGGAAGCACATTCAGTACTTC.

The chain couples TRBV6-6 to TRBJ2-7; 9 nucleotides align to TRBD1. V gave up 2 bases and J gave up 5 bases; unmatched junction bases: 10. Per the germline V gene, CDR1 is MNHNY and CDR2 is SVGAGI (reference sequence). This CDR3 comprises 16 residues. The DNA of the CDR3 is TGTGCCAGCAGTTACGCCTACAGGGGGCAAAAAGACGAGCAGTACTTC. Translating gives CASSYAYRGQKDEQYF.

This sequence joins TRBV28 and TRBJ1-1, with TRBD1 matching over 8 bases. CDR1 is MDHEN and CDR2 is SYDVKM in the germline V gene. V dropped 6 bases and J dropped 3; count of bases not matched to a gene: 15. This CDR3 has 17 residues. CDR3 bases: TGTGCCAGCAGCCACAGGGGGGGGGTTTCGAAGTACACTGAAGCTTTCTTT. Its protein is CASSHRGGVSKYTEAFF. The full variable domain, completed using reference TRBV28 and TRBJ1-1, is DVKVTQSSRYLVKRTGEKVFLECVQDMDHENMFWYRQDPGLGLRLIYFSYDVKMKEKGDIPEGYSVSREKKERFSLILESASTNQTSMYLCASSHRGGVSKYTEAFFGQGTRLTVV.

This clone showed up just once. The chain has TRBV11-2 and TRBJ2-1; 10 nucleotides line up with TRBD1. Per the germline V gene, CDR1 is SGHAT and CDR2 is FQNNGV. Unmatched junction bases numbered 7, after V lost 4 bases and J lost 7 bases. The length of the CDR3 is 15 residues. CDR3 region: CASSSPRDRGNEQFF. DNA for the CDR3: TGTGCCAGCAGCTCCCCCCGGGACAGGGGAAATGAGCAGTTCTTC.

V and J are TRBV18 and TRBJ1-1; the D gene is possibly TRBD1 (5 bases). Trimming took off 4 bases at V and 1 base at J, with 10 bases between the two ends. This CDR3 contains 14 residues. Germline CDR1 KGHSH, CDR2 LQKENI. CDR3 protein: CASSLGRANTEAFF. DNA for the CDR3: TGTGCCAGCTCACTGGGACGGGCGAACACTGAAGCTTTCTTT.

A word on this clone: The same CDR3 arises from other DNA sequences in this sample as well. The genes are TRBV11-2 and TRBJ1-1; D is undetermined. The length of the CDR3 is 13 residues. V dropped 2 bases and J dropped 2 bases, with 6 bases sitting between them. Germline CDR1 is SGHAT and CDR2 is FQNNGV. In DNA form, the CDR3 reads TGTGCCAGCAGCTTACAGGAAAACACTGAAGCTTTCTTT. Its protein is CASSLQENTEAFF.